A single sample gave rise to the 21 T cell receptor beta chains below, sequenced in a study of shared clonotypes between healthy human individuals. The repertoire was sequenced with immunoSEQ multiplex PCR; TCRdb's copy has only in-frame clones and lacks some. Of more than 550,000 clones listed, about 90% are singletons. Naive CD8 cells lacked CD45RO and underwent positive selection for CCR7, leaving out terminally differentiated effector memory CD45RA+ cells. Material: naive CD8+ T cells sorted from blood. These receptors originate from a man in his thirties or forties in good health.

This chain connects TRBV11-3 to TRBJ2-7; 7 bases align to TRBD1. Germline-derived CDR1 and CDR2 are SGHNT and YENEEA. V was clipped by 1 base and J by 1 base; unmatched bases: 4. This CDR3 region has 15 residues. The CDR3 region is CASSLAGTESYEQYF. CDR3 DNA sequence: TGTGCCAGCAGCTTAGCTGGGACAGAGTCCTACGAGCAGTACTTC.

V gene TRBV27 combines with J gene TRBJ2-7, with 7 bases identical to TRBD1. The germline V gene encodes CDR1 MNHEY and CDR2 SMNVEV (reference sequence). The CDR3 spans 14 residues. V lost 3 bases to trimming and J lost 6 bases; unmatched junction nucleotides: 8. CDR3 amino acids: CASSFRDRVFEQYF. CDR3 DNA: TGTGCCAGCAGTTTTAGAGACAGGGTCTTCGAGCAGTACTTC.

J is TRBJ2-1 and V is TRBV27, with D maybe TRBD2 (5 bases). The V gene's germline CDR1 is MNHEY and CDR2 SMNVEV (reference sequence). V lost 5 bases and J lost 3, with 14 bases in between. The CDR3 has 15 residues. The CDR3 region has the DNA TGTGCCAGCAGTCCGGGGATGGCCGGCTACAATGAGCAGTTCTTC. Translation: CASSPGMAGYNEQFF.

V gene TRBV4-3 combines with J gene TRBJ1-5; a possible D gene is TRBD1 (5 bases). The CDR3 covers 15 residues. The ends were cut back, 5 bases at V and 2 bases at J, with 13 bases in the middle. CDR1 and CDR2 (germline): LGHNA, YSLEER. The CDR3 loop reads CASSDLLGGNQPQHF. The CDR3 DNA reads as TGCGCCAGCAGCGACCTATTGGGGGGCAATCAGCCCCAGCATTTT.

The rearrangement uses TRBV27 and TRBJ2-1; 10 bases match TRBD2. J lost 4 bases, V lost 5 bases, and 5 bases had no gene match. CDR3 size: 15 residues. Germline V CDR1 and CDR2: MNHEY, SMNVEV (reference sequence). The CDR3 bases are TGTGCCAGCAGTCCCGGACTAGCGGAGTACAATGAGCAGTTCTTC. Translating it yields CASSPGLAEYNEQFF.

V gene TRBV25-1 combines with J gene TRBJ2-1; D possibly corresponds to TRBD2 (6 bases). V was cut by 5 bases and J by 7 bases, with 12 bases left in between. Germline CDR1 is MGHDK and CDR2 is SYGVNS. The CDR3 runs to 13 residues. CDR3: CASSTGVGNEQFF. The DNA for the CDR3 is TGTGCCAGCAGTACGGGGGTGGGAAATGAGCAGTTCTTC.

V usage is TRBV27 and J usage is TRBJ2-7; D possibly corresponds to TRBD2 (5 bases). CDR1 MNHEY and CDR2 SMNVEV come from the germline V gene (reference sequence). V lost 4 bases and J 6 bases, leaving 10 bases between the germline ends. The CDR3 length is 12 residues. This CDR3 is CASSYGGGEQYF. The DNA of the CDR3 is TGTGCCAGCAGTTACGGCGGAGGCGAGCAGTACTTC.

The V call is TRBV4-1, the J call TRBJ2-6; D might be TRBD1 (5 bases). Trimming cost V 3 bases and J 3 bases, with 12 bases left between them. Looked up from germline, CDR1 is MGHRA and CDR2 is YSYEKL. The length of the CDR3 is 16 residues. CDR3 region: CASSQGPLSGANVLTF. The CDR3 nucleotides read TGCGCCAGCAGCCAGGGGCCCCTGAGTGGGGCCAACGTCCTGACTTTC.

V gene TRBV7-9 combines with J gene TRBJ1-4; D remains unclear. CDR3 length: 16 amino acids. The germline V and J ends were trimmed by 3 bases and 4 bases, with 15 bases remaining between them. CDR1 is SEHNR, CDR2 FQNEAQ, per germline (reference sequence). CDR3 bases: TGTGCCAGCAGCTTCCGTTCCGGGTCCCTTAATGAAAAACTGTTTTTT. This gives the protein CASSFRSGSLNEKLFF.

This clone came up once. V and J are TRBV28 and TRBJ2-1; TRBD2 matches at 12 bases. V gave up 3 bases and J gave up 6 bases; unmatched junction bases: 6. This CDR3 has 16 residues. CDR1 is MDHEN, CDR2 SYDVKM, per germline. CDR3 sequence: CASSLPWTSGVNEQFF. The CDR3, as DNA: TGTGCCAGCAGTTTGCCATGGACTAGCGGGGTCAATGAGCAGTTCTTC. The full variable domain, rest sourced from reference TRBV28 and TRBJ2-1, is DVKVTQSSRYLVKRTGEKVFLECVQDMDHENMFWYRQDPGLGLRLIYFSYDVKMKEKGDIPEGYSVSREKKERFSLILESASTNQTSMYLCASSLPWTSGVNEQFFGPGTRLTVL.

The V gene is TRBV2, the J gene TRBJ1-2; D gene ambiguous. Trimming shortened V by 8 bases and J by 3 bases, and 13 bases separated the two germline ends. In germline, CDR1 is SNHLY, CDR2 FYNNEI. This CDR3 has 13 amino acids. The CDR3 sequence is CASPLPGDYGYTF. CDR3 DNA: TGTGCCAGCCCTCTACCGGGAGACTATGGCTACACCTTC. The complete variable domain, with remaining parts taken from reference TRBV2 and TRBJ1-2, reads EPEVTQTPSHQVTQMGQEVILRCVPISNHLYFYWYRQILGQKVEFLVSFYNNEISEKSEIFDDQFSVERPDGSNFTLKIRSTKLEDSAMYFCASPLPGDYGYTFGSGTRLTVV.

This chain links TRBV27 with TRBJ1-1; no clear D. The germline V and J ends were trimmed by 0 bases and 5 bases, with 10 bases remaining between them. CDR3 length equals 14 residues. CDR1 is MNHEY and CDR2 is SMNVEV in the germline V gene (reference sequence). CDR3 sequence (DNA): TGTGCCAGCAGTTTATCGACCGACGGGACTGAAGCTTTCTTT. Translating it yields CASSLSTDGTEAFF.

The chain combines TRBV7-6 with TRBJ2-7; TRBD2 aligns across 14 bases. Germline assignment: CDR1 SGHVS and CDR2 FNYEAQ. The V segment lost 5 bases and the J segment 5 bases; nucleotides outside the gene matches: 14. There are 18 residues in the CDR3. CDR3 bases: TGTGCCAGCAGCCCCACCTCCGGGACTAGCGGGAGCCCCCACGAGCAGTACTTC. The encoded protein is CASSPTSGTSGSPHEQYF.

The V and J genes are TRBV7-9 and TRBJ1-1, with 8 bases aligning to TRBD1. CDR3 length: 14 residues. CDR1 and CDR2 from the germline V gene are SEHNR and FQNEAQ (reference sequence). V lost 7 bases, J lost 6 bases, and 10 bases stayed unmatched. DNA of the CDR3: TGTGCCAGCACAGGGGGCGCCTCGACCGCTGAAGCTTTCTTT. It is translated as CASTGGASTAEAFF. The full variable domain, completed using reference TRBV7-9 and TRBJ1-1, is DTGVSQNPRHKITKRGQNVTFRCDPISEHNRLYWYRQTLGQGPEFLTYFQNEAQLEKSRLLSDRFSAERPKGSFSTLEIQRTEQGDSAMYLCASTGGASTAEAFFGQGTRLTVV.

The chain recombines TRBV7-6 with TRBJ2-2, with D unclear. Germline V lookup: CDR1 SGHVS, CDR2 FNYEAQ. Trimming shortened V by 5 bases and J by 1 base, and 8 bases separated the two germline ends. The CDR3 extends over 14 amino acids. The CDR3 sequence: CASSPPENTGELFF. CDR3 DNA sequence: TGTGCCAGCAGCCCCCCAGAGAACACCGGGGAGCTGTTTTTT.

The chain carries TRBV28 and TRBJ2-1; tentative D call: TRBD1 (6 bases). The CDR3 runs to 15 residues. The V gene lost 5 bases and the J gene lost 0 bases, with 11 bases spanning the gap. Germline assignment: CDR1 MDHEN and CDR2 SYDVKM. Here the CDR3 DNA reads TGTGCCAGCAGTCCAGGGGAAAGCTCCTACAATGAGCAGTTCTTC. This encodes CASSPGESSYNEQFF.

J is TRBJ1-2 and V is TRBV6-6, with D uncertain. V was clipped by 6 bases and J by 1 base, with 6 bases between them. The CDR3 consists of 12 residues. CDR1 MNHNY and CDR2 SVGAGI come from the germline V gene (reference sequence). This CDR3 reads CASRNVNYGYTF. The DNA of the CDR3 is TGTGCCAGCAGGAATGTTAACTATGGCTACACCTTC.

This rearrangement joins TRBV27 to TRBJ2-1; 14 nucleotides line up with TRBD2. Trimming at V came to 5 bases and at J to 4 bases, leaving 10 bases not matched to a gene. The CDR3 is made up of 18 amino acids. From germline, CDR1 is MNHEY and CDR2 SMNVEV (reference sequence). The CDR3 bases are TGTGCCAGCAGTCCGGGACTAGCGGGAGAGGGGGTTTACAATGAGCAGTTCTTC. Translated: CASSPGLAGEGVYNEQFF.

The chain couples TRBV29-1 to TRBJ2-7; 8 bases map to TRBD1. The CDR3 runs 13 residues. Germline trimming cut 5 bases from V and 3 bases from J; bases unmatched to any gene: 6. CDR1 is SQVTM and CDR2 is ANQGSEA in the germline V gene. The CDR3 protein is CSVLDRENYEQYF. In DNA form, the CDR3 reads TGCAGCGTTTTGGACAGGGAAAACTACGAGCAGTACTTC.

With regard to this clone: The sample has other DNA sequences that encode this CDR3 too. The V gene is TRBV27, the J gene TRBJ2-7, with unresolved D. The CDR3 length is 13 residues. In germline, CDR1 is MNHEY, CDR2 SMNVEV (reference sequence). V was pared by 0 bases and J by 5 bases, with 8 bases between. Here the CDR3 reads CASSLSRSHEQYF. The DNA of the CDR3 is TGTGCCAGCAGTTTATCTCGCAGCCACGAGCAGTACTTC.

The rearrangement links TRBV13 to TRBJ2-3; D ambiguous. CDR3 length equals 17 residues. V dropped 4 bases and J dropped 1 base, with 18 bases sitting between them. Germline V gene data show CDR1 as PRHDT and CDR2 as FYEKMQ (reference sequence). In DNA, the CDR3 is TGTGCCAGCAGCTCCCCTCCAGCGAGTCTGGGCACAGATACGCAGTATTTT. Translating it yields CASSSPPASLGTDTQYF.